The present entry profiles one TCR beta chain with its context. Its antigen is still unknown. Base qualities are not recorded, but no much larger clone differs from it by a single base. CDR1 and CDR2 are read off the germline V gene (reference sequence) as MNHNY and SVGAGI. V is reduced by 2 bases and J by 5 bases, leaving a spacing of 16 bases between them. The CDR3 runs 15 residues from the cysteine to the phenylalanine. Left in the record is the CDR3 DNA by itself, 45 bases read in frame from the first base. The data were taken from a study of T cell changes during pregnancy in multiple sclerosis (dated by TCRdb to the late 2010s). Background on the whole study: The study looked at changes in the T cell repertoire across pregnancy in women with multiple sclerosis.

Libraries were made using the immunoSEQ multiplex PCR assay. TCRdb holds this immuneACCESS table with in-frame rearrangements only. Some clones are missing; in checked studies, unresolved V genes explain under half, and the rest has no known cause. The sample records over 90,000 clones, about 90% of which are singletons. Clones ranked in the top ten supply 0.8% to 1% of the sample. Sequenced here: peripheral blood, sampled after pregnancy. The chain couples TRBV6-6 to TRBJ2-7; matching of 6 bases hints at TRBD2 as the D gene. This receptor was taken from a female donor with multiple sclerosis, enrolled in a pregnancy study. The DNA sequence is TGTGCCAGCAGTTACGCGGCGGGACGTAAAGACGAGCAGTACTTC. Its protein product is CASSYAAGRKDEQYF.